This entry describes one T cell receptor beta chain. Its antigen remains unidentified. This entry belongs to a study of breast tumors, draining lymph nodes, adjacent tissues. Axillary draining lymph nodes of breast cancer patients supplied the node samples. Study-wide points: Tumors had less TCR diversity than lymph nodes, more than nontumor tissue. Compared with basal-like, luminal-like tumors shared significantly more repertoire with nontumor tissue. The data were judged consistent with most tumor T cells coming from lymph node and expanding in tumor. Tumor T cell lymph node origin was a supported hypothesis, not proven.

MiXCR, run by TCRdb on the multiplex PCR reads, gives a single entry per CDR3 protein. Of about 140,000 distinct CDR3 sequences detected, approximately 29% appear once; the ten largest clones hold approximately 2.3%. CDR3 length: 12 amino acids. Germline values: CDR1 MDHEN, CDR2 SYDVKM. V lost 8 bases to trimming and J lost 8 bases; unmatched junction nucleotides: 6. This chain joins TRBV28 and TRBJ2-1, with 7 bases lining up with TRBD2. This TCR was recovered from a female donor with breast cancer. Some clones in this sample may be carry-over from other donors' samples. What was sequenced was axillary lymph node tissue. The CDR3 spells CASRGSQHEQFF. For the CDR3, the DNA is TGTGCCAGCCGCGGGAGTCAGCATGAGCAGTTCTTC.